A single sample gave rise to the 21 T cell receptor beta chains below, sequenced in a study of cytomegalovirus exposure and HLA in healthy donors. The study ran its PCR with 60 Vbeta and 13 Jbeta primers. Sequencing was performed with immunoSEQ multiplex PCR; in TCRdb, only in-frame clones are kept and a portion is missing. Here the sample spans around 150,000 clones, around 75% being singletons. The sequencing input was PBMCs. The receptors were gathered from a woman aged 40 to 55 in good health and CMV-seronegative.

In this sample, this clone turned up once. V gene TRBV28 combines with J gene TRBJ1-1; 7 bases are a match to TRBD1. The germline gives CDR1 MDHEN, CDR2 SYDVKM. After removal of 1 base from V and 3 bases from J, the junction contained 11 bases not matched to a gene. The CDR3 length is 17 residues. In DNA, the CDR3 is TGTGCCAGCAGTTTATCTTTGCCGTCTCAGGGGGACACTGAAGCTTTCTTT. It translates to CASSLSLPSQGDTEAFF.

V usage is TRBV13 and J usage is TRBJ1-6, with TRBD1 matching 8 bases. The V gene's germline CDR1 is PRHDT and CDR2 FYEKMQ (reference sequence). V was pared by 5 bases and J by 7 bases, with 4 bases of the junction left unmatched. The CDR3 loop spans 14 amino acids. The CDR3 region is CASSTTGVNSPLHF. CDR3 sequence (DNA): TGTGCCAGCAGCACGACAGGGGTGAATTCACCCCTCCACTTT. The complete variable domain, with remaining parts taken from reference TRBV13 and TRBJ1-6, reads AAGVIQSPRHLIKEKRETATLKCYPIPRHDTVYWYQQGPGQDPQFLISFYEKMQSDKGSIPDRFSAQQFSDYHSELNMSSLELGDSALYFCASSTTGVNSPLHFGNGTRLTVT.

The chain combines TRBV6-4 with TRBJ1-3; TRBD1 is a possible D gene (6 bases). Trimming pared 6 bases from V and 8 bases from J, leaving 14 bases between. The CDR3 consists of 13 residues. Germline V CDR1 and CDR2: MRHNA, SNTAGT. The CDR3 protein is CASSQGIGDTIYF. The CDR3 coding sequence is TGTGCCAGCAGCCAGGGGATAGGAGACACCATATATTTT.

V usage is TRBV10-1 and J usage is TRBJ2-1; 12 nucleotides match TRBD1. J was trimmed by 2 bases and V by 8 bases; bases with no gene match: 10. The CDR3 totals 17 residues. Germline V lookup: CDR1 WNHNN, CDR2 SYGVQD (reference sequence). CDR3 in amino acids: CASSRDRGRLAYNEQFF. The CDR3 DNA reads TGCGCCAGCTCCCGGGACAGGGGGCGTCTCGCCTACAATGAGCAGTTCTTC.

The chain uses TRBV10-2 and TRBJ1-5; D gene unclear. V was cut by 2 bases and J by 3 bases, with 8 bases left in between. The CDR3 sequence is 14 residues long. Germline CDR1 is WSHSY and CDR2 is SAAADI. CDR3 sequence: CASSEGSHNQPQHF. CDR3 DNA sequence: TGCGCCAGCAGTGAGGGTAGCCACAATCAGCCCCAGCATTTT.

The chain couples TRBV4-1 to TRBJ2-2, with 11 nucleotides matching TRBD2. Germline lookup yields CDR1 MGHRA and CDR2 YSYEKL. The length of the CDR3 is 17 residues. V was clipped by 0 bases and J by 5 bases; unmatched bases: 5. The DNA for the CDR3 is TGCGCCAGCAGCCAAGAGGGCCTAGCGGGAGGAACCGGGGAGCTGTTTTTT. Protein: CASSQEGLAGGTGELFF.

V is TRBV21-1 and J is TRBJ1-2; no check of the table's D call, TRBD1, against the DNA was made. TRBV21-1 is a recognized pseudogene. The CDR3 has 14 residues. CDR3 sequence reads: CASSTGQVFDCYTF. The DNA for the CDR3 is TGTGCCAGCAGCACCGGACAGGTGTTTGACTGCTACACCTTC.

The chain recombines TRBV13 with TRBJ2-3; 14 bases are a match to TRBD2. V shed 3 bases, J shed 5 bases, and the junction held 7 bases outside the gene matches. The CDR3 is 17 residues long. Per germline, CDR1 PRHDT and CDR2 FYEKMQ (reference sequence). The CDR3 reads CASSLGPGLAGEDTQYF. In DNA, the CDR3 is TGTGCCAGCAGCTTGGGACCGGGACTAGCGGGAGAAGATACGCAGTATTTT.

The gene calls are TRBV28 and TRBJ1-1, with 7 positions matching TRBD1. Germline CDR1 is MDHEN and CDR2 is SYDVKM. The CDR3 loop spans 13 amino acids. V dropped 7 bases and J dropped 2; count of bases not matched to a gene: 4. CDR3 nucleotides: TGTGCCAGCAACAACAGGGGAAACACTGAAGCTTTCTTT. This translates into CASNNRGNTEAFF.

Comments on this clone: Additional DNA sequences in this sample encode the identical CDR3. The genes are TRBV11-2 and TRBJ2-7; D remains unclear. V lost 1 base, J lost 3 bases, and 7 bases lay in between. CDR3 size: 13 residues. CDR1 is SGHAT, CDR2 FQNNGV, per germline. The CDR3 nucleotides are TGTGCCAGCAGCTTAGGGGCCGACTACGAGCAGTACTTC. Protein product: CASSLGADYEQYF.

In this sample, this clone turned up a few times. The chain joins TRBV2 to TRBJ1-3; no clear D. The CDR3 sequence is 13 residues long. Trimming took 7 bases from V and 4 from J, leaving 11 bases between them. In germline, CDR1 is SNHLY, CDR2 FYNNEI. CDR3 residues: CASNEIVGNTIYF. The DNA for the CDR3 is TGTGCCAGCAACGAGATTGTCGGAAACACCATATATTTT.

CDR3 region: CASRFWDRETEAFF. The CDR3 bases are TGTGCCAGCAGGTTCTGGGACAGGGAGACTGAAGCTTTCTTT. J is TRBJ1-1 and V is TRBV27; 9 positions agree with TRBD1. Germline CDR1 and CDR2: MNHEY and SMNVEV (reference sequence). The CDR3 runs 14 residues. Trimming cost V 6 bases and J 5 bases; bases outside gene matches: 7.

CDR3 region: CASKYRDGYTF. CDR3 nucleotides: TGTGCCAGCAAATACAGGGATGGCTACACCTTC. The chain has TRBV28 and TRBJ1-2; the D gene is possibly TRBD1 (6 bases). V lost 7 bases to trimming and J lost 6 bases, with 9 bases between them. CDR3 length equals 11 residues. Germline-derived CDR1 and CDR2 are MDHEN and SYDVKM.

The chain combines TRBV29-1 with TRBJ2-5; TRBD1 matches at 9 bases. Germline V gene lookup returns CDR1 SQVTM and CDR2 ANQGSEA. This CDR3 comprises 11 residues. The ends lost 6 bases at V and 5 bases at J; junction bases unmatched: 1. The DNA for the CDR3 is TGCAGCGTGGGGACAGGGGAGACCCAGTACTTC. Protein sequence: CSVGTGETQYF.

The rearrangement joins TRBV15 to TRBJ2-1; 10 positions agree with TRBD2. This CDR3 comprises 14 residues. Germline CDR1 reads LNHNV; CDR2 reads YYDKDF (reference sequence). V was pared by 5 bases and J by 5 bases, with 3 bases of the junction left unmatched. The CDR3 DNA follows: TGTGCCACCAGCGAAGCGGGAGGGGACAATGAGCAGTTCTTC. It encodes CATSEAGGDNEQFF.

The chain couples TRBV4-1 to TRBJ2-3; 11 nucleotides line up with TRBD2. The CDR3 contains 18 residues. Trimming cost V 4 bases and J 0 bases; bases outside gene matches: 9. Germline CDR1 MGHRA, CDR2 YSYEKL. The CDR3 bases are TGCGCCAGCAGCCTAGCCGGGACTAGCGGAGCTAGCACAGATACGCAGTATTTT. Translating gives CASSLAGTSGASTDTQYF.

CDR3 coding DNA: TGTGCCAGCAGCTCCACACCGGGACAGGGCATAGGTGAGCAGTTCTTC. Its translation: CASSSTPGQGIGEQFF. The V call is TRBV7-6, the J call TRBJ2-1; 9 positions match TRBD1. There are 16 residues in the CDR3. Germline lookup yields CDR1 SGHVS and CDR2 FNYEAQ. Trimming took 4 bases from V and 9 from J; bases not matched to a gene: 13.

This CDR3 is CSVADRGPEAFF. The DNA of the CDR3 is TGCAGCGTTGCCGACAGGGGCCCTGAAGCTTTCTTT. The V call is TRBV29-1, the J call TRBJ1-1; 8 nucleotides line up with TRBD1. The V segment lost 4 bases and the J segment 6 bases; nucleotides outside the gene matches: 4. Germline CDR1 and CDR2: SQVTM and ANQGSEA. This CDR3 comprises 12 residues.

This clone was counted only a few times. The V call is TRBV19, the J call TRBJ2-1; maybe TRBD2 (6 bases). Germline CDR1 and CDR2: LNHDA and SQIVND (reference sequence). The CDR3 totals 13 residues. V dropped 5 bases and J dropped 8 bases, with 13 bases sitting between them. DNA of the CDR3: TGTGCCAGTAGTGTGATGACTAGACATGAGCAGTTCTTC. Protein sequence: CASSVMTRHEQFF.

The chain combines TRBV6-1 with TRBJ2-7; TRBD1 might be the D (6 bases). V was trimmed by 2 bases and J by 1 base, leaving 12 bases between them. The length of the CDR3 is 15 residues. Germline-derived CDR1 and CDR2 are MNHNS and SASEGT. In DNA, the CDR3 is TGTGCCAGCAGTGAACACAGGGTAGGGTCCTACGAGCAGTACTTC. It translates to CASSEHRVGSYEQYF.

The V and J genes are TRBV9 and TRBJ1-3; D is uncertain. Germline CDR1 is SGDLS and CDR2 is YYNGEE. V lost 3 bases to trimming and J lost 2 bases, with 9 bases between them. The length of the CDR3 is 14 residues. The CDR3, as DNA: TGTGCCAGCAGCGCCGAGGGAACTGGAAACACCATATATTTT. Amino acids: CASSAEGTGNTIYF.